These T cell receptor beta chains were read from a single sample in a study of T-cell memory formation after mild COVID-19. TCRdb ran MiXCR on the 5' RACE reads and lists one entry per CDR3 protein. The repertoire holds hundreds of thousands of distinct CDR3 sequences, with about 22% as singletons. The sample was PBMCs or a T cell subset sorted from them (not recorded which). Source of these receptors: an adult woman who had mild COVID-19 (a few samples of this study predate the infection). Cell type and time point are not known. Both conserved end residues are part of each CDR3. The D gene is left open where the match is weak. A row's size may be missing; if present it is once, few, many or a size class.

v_gene	abundance	d_gene	j_gene	len	CDR3aa	CDR3nt
TRBV7-3	few	NA	TRBJ2-3	14	CASSLTIATDTQYF	TGTGCCAGCAGCTTAACAATCGCAACAGATACGCAGTATTTT
TRBV7-9	NA	NA	TRBJ1-2	15	CASSLSGSAGPGYTF	TGTGCCAGCAGCTTAAGCGGTTCGGCCGGACCTGGCTACACCTTC
TRBV27	NA	NA	TRBJ1-1	14	CASSRTEMNTEAFF	TGTGCCAGCAGTAGAACAGAAATGAACACTGAAGCTTTCTTT
TRBV18	NA	NA	TRBJ1-4	15	CASLTGLATNEKLFF	TGTGCCAGCCTTACGGGGCTTGCAACTAATGAAAAACTGTTTTTT
TRBV9	few	NA	TRBJ2-3	17	CASSVEVPGIKADTQYF	TGTGCCAGCAGCGTAGAGGTACCAGGGATCAAGGCAGATACGCAGTATTTT
TRBV29-1	few	NA	TRBJ1-1	13	CSVDWGTNTEAFF	TGCAGCGTTGATTGGGGTACGAACACTGAAGCTTTCTTT
TRBV5-5	few	TRBD1	TRBJ2-7	15	CASSLVTGAFYEQYF	TGTGCCAGCAGCTTGGTAACAGGGGCGTTCTACGAGCAGTACTTC
TRBV5-6	NA	TRBD2	TRBJ2-3	16	CASSGERRGNTDTQYF	TGTGCCAGCAGCGGGGAAAGGCGGGGGAACACAGATACGCAGTATTTT
TRBV6-5	many	NA	TRBJ2-7	14	CASGTEGALGEQYF	TGTGCCAGCGGTACGGAGGGGGCGCTGGGCGAGCAGTACTTC
TRBV15	NA	TRBD1	TRBJ2-1	14	CATSRGQSYNEQFF	TGTGCCACCAGCAGGGGACAGTCCTACAATGAGCAGTTCTTC
TRBV30	few	NA	TRBJ1-5	14	CAWSVTAYNQPQHF	TGTGCCTGGAGTGTTACAGCGTACAATCAGCCCCAGCATTTT
TRBV28	few	TRBD1	TRBJ2-5	14	CASSSRDRVETQYF	TGTGCCAGCAGTTCCAGGGACAGGGTGGAGACCCAGTACTTC
TRBV28	few	TRBD1	TRBJ2-4	16	CASSSTLTGTKNIQYF	TGTGCCAGCAGCTCAACCCTGACAGGGACCAAAAACATTCAGTACTTC
TRBV5-1	NA	NA	TRBJ1-2	15	CASSLEVNPEYGYTF	TGCGCCAGCAGCTTGGAGGTTAACCCGGAGTATGGCTACACCTTC
TRBV4-2	NA	NA	TRBJ1-2	16	CASSQDRGDGNYGYTF	TGTGCCAGCAGCCAAGATCGAGGGGACGGGAACTATGGCTACACCTTC
TRBV7-9	few	NA	TRBJ2-3	15	CASSVFRWDTDTQYF	TGTGCCAGCAGCGTCTTCCGTTGGGACACAGATACGCAGTATTTT
TRBV7-9	once	NA	TRBJ1-4	14	CASSPSTSGEKLFF	TGTGCCAGCAGCCCGAGCACCTCTGGTGAAAAACTGTTTTTT
TRBV6-2/TRBV6-3	NA	TRBD2	TRBJ2-3	17	CASSDPGLAGESDTQYF	TGTGCCAGCAGTGACCCGGGACTAGCGGGAGAGTCAGATACGCAGTATTTT
TRBV7-6	few	TRBD2	TRBJ2-1	18	CASSSSLAGGDSYNEQFF	TGTGCCAGCAGCTCAAGTCTAGCGGGAGGGGATTCCTACAATGAGCAGTTCTTC
TRBV4-2	few	TRBD1	TRBJ2-7	15	CASRPGTGDSYEQYF	TGTGCCAGCAGACCCGGGACAGGGGATTCCTACGAGCAGTACTTC
TRBV20-1	NA	TRBD2	TRBJ2-1	18	CSARDTRLAGSYYNEQFF	TGCAGTGCTAGAGATACTCGGCTAGCGGGGAGTTACTACAATGAGCAGTTCTTC
TRBV5-1	many	NA	TRBJ2-7	14	CASSLAQGAYEQYF	TGCGCCAGCAGCTTGGCGCAGGGAGCCTACGAGCAGTACTTC
TRBV20-1	NA	NA	TRBJ1-1	12	CSARTGNTEAFF	TGCAGTGCTAGGACAGGGAACACTGAAGCTTTCTTT
TRBV7-2	few	NA	TRBJ2-3	16	CASSFWGREFTDTQYF	TGTGCCAGCAGCTTTTGGGGGCGGGAGTTCACAGATACGCAGTATTTT
TRBV30	few	TRBD1	TRBJ1-2	13	CAWIRAGGYGYTF	TGTGCCTGGATAAGGGCAGGGGGCTATGGCTACACCTTC
TRBV27	NA	NA	TRBJ2-3	13	CARAPRDADTQYF	TGTGCCCGCGCCCCGAGGGATGCAGATACGCAGTATTTT
TRBV12-3/TRBV12-4	few	NA	TRBJ1-1	16	CASSQYLLQGDTEAFF	TGTGCCAGCAGTCAATATTTATTACAGGGAGACACTGAAGCTTTCTTT
TRBV12-3/TRBV12-4	NA	NA	TRBJ2-7	13	CASSLADVYEQYF	TGTGCCAGCAGTTTAGCGGACGTCTACGAGCAGTACTTC
TRBV19	NA	TRBD1	TRBJ1-5	18	CASSIGWDSPYSNQPQHF	TGTGCCAGTAGTATTGGGTGGGACAGCCCCTATAGCAATCAGCCCCAGCATTTT
TRBV7-8	NA	NA	TRBJ2-5	15	CASSLAWGARETQYF	TGTGCCAGCAGCTTAGCGTGGGGTGCGCGGGAGACCCAGTACTTC
TRBV6-5	few	NA	TRBJ1-1	14	CASRYRATNTEAFF	TGTGCCAGCAGGTACAGGGCGACGAACACTGAAGCTTTCTTT
TRBV21-1	NA	NA	TRBJ2-3	15	CASSRPGLAVDTQYF	TGTGCCAGCAGCAGACCGGGACTAGCGGTAGATACGCAGTATTTT
TRBV7-3	NA	NA	TRBJ2-2	14	CASSSRRNTGELFF	TGTGCCAGCAGCTCCCGGAGGAACACCGGGGAGCTGTTTTTT
TRBV6-6	few	TRBD2	TRBJ2-3	16	CASSPAGTIVPDTQYF	TGTGCCAGCAGTCCGGCCGGGACTATCGTCCCAGATACGCAGTATTTT
TRBV6-6	NA	NA	TRBJ2-5	16	CASSYSRDSRGETQYF	TGTGCCAGCAGTTACTCTAGGGACTCTCGGGGAGAGACCCAGTACTTC
TRBV5-1	few	TRBD1	TRBJ2-3	18	CASSQNPTGTGSTDTQYF	TGCGCCAGCAGCCAAAACCCCACCGGGACAGGGAGCACAGATACGCAGTATTTT
TRBV20-1	NA	TRBD2	TRBJ2-5	16	CSARDWLAGGKETQYF	TGCAGTGCTAGAGATTGGCTAGCGGGGGGGAAGGAGACCCAGTACTTC
TRBV12-5	NA	TRBD2	TRBJ2-1	15	CASGLGLAGENEQFF	TGTGCTAGTGGTTTGGGACTAGCGGGAGAAAATGAGCAGTTCTTC
TRBV5-6	many	TRBD1	TRBJ2-7	11	CASSLGQGEYF	TGTGCCAGCAGCTTGGGACAGGGGGAGTACTTC
TRBV7-3	few	TRBD1	TRBJ2-7	15	CASSLGGTGEYEQYF	TGTGCCAGCAGCTTAGGCGGGACAGGGGAATACGAGCAGTACTTC
TRBV15	few	TRBD1	TRBJ1-1	14	CATSRDRGYTEAFF	TGTGCCACCAGCAGAGACAGGGGGTACACTGAAGCTTTCTTT
TRBV7-2	NA	TRBD1	TRBJ2-3	17	CASSLALPGTATDTQYF	TGTGCCAGCAGCTTAGCTCTCCCCGGGACAGCGACAGATACGCAGTATTTT
TRBV7-9	once	TRBD2	TRBJ2-3	16	CASSLWSGGISDTQYF	TGTGCCAGCAGCTTATGGAGCGGGGGGATTTCAGATACGCAGTATTTT
TRBV7-9	few	NA	TRBJ2-3	16	CASSFTGVRATDTQYF	TGTGCCAGCAGCTTTACGGGAGTTAGGGCAACAGATACGCAGTATTTT
TRBV9	few	NA	TRBJ2-2	11	CASSQRGELFF	TGTGCCAGCAGCCAGCGCGGGGAGCTGTTTTTT
TRBV18	few	TRBD1	TRBJ1-1	14	CASSPKTGKSEAFF	TGTGCCAGCTCACCTAAGACAGGGAAGAGTGAAGCTTTCTTT
TRBV12-5	few	NA	TRBJ2-7	14	CASGLSRERYEQYF	TGTGCTAGTGGTTTGAGTAGGGAGCGGTACGAGCAGTACTTC
TRBV7-9	NA	NA	TRBJ2-3	14	CASSLTGGPDTQYF	TGTGCCAGCAGCTTAACTGGGGGCCCAGATACGCAGTATTTT
TRBV12-3/TRBV12-4	many	TRBD1	TRBJ2-4	13	CASSFEQGANQNF	TGTGCCAGCAGTTTCGAGCAGGGGGCGAACCAGAACTTC
TRBV12-3/TRBV12-4	NA	TRBD2	TRBJ2-1	14	CAGTQGTRSNEQFF	TGTGCCGGAACCCAGGGGACTAGAAGCAATGAGCAGTTCTTC
TRBV5-1	few	NA	TRBJ2-3	14	CASSNRAYTDTQYF	TGCGCCAGCAGCAACAGGGCGTACACAGATACGCAGTATTTT
TRBV7-9	few	TRBD1	TRBJ2-7	13	CASSENRGYEQYF	TGTGCCAGCAGCGAAAACAGGGGCTACGAGCAGTACTTC
TRBV5-1	few	NA	TRBJ2-3	14	CASSLFEGADTQYF	TGCGCCAGCAGCTTGTTCGAGGGAGCGGATACGCAGTATTTT
TRBV20-1	NA	NA	TRBJ2-7	13	CSARWARSYEQYF	TGCAGTGCTAGGTGGGCCAGGTCCTACGAGCAGTACTTC
TRBV29-1	NA	NA	TRBJ2-3	14	CSVGLSGRTDTQYF	TGCAGCGTGGGACTTAGTGGGCGCACAGATACGCAGTATTTT
TRBV6-5	few	NA	TRBJ2-3	15	CASSYFRGQADTQYF	TGTGCCAGCAGTTACTTCAGGGGCCAAGCGGATACGCAGTATTTT
TRBV7-8	NA	NA	TRBJ2-5	13	CASSPGNQETQYF	TGTGCCAGCAGCCCGGGGAACCAAGAGACCCAGTACTTC
TRBV5-1	few	TRBD1	TRBJ2-3	14	CASSRDRIPDTQYF	TGCGCCAGCAGCCGGGACAGGATCCCAGATACGCAGTATTTT